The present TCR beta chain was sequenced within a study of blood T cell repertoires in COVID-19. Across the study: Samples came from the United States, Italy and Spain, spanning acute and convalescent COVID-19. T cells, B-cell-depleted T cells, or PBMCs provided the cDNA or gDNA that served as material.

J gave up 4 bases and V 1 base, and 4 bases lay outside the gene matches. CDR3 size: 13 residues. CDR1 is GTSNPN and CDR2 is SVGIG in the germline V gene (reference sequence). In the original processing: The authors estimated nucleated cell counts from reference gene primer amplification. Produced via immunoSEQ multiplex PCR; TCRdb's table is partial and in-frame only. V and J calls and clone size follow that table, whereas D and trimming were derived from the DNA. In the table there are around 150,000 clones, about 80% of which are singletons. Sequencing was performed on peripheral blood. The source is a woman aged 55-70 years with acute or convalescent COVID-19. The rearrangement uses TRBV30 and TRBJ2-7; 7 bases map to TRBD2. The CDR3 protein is CAWSEEGGYEQYF. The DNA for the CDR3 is TGTGCCTGGAGTGAGGAGGGAGGGTACGAGCAGTACTTC. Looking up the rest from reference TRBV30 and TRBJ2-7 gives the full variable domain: SQTIHQWPATLVQPVGSPLSLECTVEGTSNPNLYWYRQAAGRGLQLLFYSVGIGQISSEVPQNLSASRPQDRQFILSSKKLLLSDSGFYLCAWSEEGGYEQYFGPGTRLTVT.